This is a list of T cell receptor beta chains from one sample in a study of cytomegalovirus exposure and HLA in healthy donors. Only in-frame clones appear in the TCRdb table, and some are missing; sequencing was by immunoSEQ multiplex PCR. The table shows hundreds of thousands of clones, with about 79% occurring only once. Specimen: PBMCs. The receptors shown here come from a male donor in good health and CMV-seronegative. The CDR3 runs from the conserved cysteine through the conserved F or W. The D gene is left open where the match is weak. Expanded clones are given a class, and other clones once, few, many or no size at all.

abundance: once
d_gene: -
j_gene: TRBJ2-7
v_gene: TRBV29-1
CDR3aa: CSVEGQTYEQYF
CDR3nt: TGCAGCGTTGAGGGGCAGACCTACGAGCAGTACTTC

abundance: -
d_gene: -
j_gene: TRBJ1-5
v_gene: TRBV6-5
CDR3aa: CASSARTTSNQPQHF
CDR3nt: TGTGCCAGCAGTGCCCGGACAACTAGCAATCAGCCCCAGCATTTT

abundance: -
d_gene: TRBD1
j_gene: TRBJ2-7
v_gene: TRBV30
CDR3aa: CAGTPTRDRIYEQYF
CDR3nt: TGTGCCGGAACCCCCACCCGGGACAGGATATACGAGCAGTACTTC

abundance: -
d_gene: TRBD2
j_gene: TRBJ2-5
v_gene: TRBV5-4
CDR3aa: CASSLWTREETQYF
CDR3nt: TGTGCCAGCAGCCTATGGACTAGAGAAGAGACCCAGTACTTC

abundance: -
d_gene: TRBD1
j_gene: TRBJ1-5
v_gene: TRBV28
CDR3aa: CASSLWGTGQPQHF
CDR3nt: TGTGCCAGCAGTTTATGGGGGACAGGGCAGCCCCAGCATTTT

abundance: many
d_gene: -
j_gene: TRBJ1-2
v_gene: TRBV5-6
CDR3aa: CASSLGKELYGYTF
CDR3nt: TGTGCCAGCAGCTTAGGTAAGGAGCTCTATGGCTACACCTTC

abundance: -
d_gene: TRBD1
j_gene: TRBJ2-2
v_gene: TRBV7-9
CDR3aa: CASSLFLGQGDTGELFF
CDR3nt: TGTGCCAGCAGCTTATTTCTGGGACAGGGGGACACCGGGGAGCTGTTTTTT

abundance: -
d_gene: TRBD1
j_gene: TRBJ2-7
v_gene: TRBV28
CDR3aa: CASSSTGAQVEQYF
CDR3nt: TGTGCCAGCAGTTCTACAGGGGCGCAAGTCGAGCAGTACTTC

abundance: once
d_gene: -
j_gene: TRBJ1-5
v_gene: TRBV7-2
CDR3aa: CASSGTGGRNNQPQHF
CDR3nt: TGTGCCAGCAGCGGGACGGGAGGCAGGAACAATCAGCCCCAGCATTTT

abundance: few
d_gene: TRBD2
j_gene: TRBJ2-7
v_gene: TRBV30
CDR3aa: CAWSPRGGRASEQYF
CDR3nt: TGTGCCTGGAGTCCGAGAGGCGGGAGGGCGTCCGAGCAGTACTTC

abundance: once
d_gene: -
j_gene: TRBJ1-3
v_gene: TRBV5-6
CDR3aa: CASSPTRGTIYF
CDR3nt: TGTGCCAGCAGTCCGACCCGGGGAACCATATATTTT

abundance: few
d_gene: TRBD1
j_gene: TRBJ2-2
v_gene: TRBV25-1
CDR3aa: CASGDSGQGNTGELFF
CDR3nt: TGTGCCAGCGGCGACTCGGGACAGGGCAACACCGGGGAGCTGTTTTTT

abundance: -
d_gene: -
j_gene: TRBJ2-7
v_gene: TRBV27
CDR3aa: CASRKEGPYEQYF
CDR3nt: TGTGCCAGCAGAAAAGAGGGCCCCTACGAGCAGTACTTC

abundance: -
d_gene: -
j_gene: TRBJ1-1
v_gene: TRBV28
CDR3aa: CASRGRPVGSNTEAFF
CDR3nt: TGTGCCAGCAGGGGGAGGCCGGTTGGTTCGAACACTGAAGCTTTCTTT

abundance: -
d_gene: TRBD1
j_gene: TRBJ1-2
v_gene: TRBV27
CDR3aa: CATRQGASVNMYGYTF
CDR3nt: TGTGCCACCCGACAGGGGGCGAGTGTGAATATGTATGGCTACACCTTC

abundance: -
d_gene: TRBD2
j_gene: TRBJ2-3
v_gene: TRBV7-2
CDR3aa: CASSPGRSRTDTQYF
CDR3nt: TGTGCCAGCAGCCCCGGGAGGTCGCGCACAGATACGCAGTATTTT

abundance: -
d_gene: TRBD2
j_gene: TRBJ2-1
v_gene: TRBV15
CDR3aa: CATSRSIAGESYNEQFF
CDR3nt: TGTGCCACCAGCAGATCCATAGCGGGAGAGAGCTACAATGAGCAGTTCTTC

abundance: -
d_gene: TRBD1
j_gene: TRBJ2-5
v_gene: TRBV5-4
CDR3aa: CASSRDRGSETQYF
CDR3nt: TGTGCCAGCAGCAGGGACAGGGGGAGCGAGACCCAGTACTTC

abundance: -
d_gene: -
j_gene: TRBJ2-1
v_gene: TRBV7-3
CDR3aa: CASSAGAAANNEQFF
CDR3nt: TGTGCCAGCAGCGCGGGGGCGGCGGCCAACAATGAGCAGTTCTTC

abundance: -
d_gene: TRBD1
j_gene: TRBJ1-2
v_gene: TRBV7-9
CDR3aa: CASSLPGTGIGYTF
CDR3nt: TGTGCCAGCAGCCTACCCGGGACAGGGATTGGCTACACCTTC

abundance: -
d_gene: -
j_gene: TRBJ1-1
v_gene: TRBV28
CDR3aa: CASSLLGSTEAFF
CDR3nt: TGTGCCAGCAGTTTATTAGGGAGCACTGAAGCTTTCTTT

abundance: -
d_gene: TRBD1
j_gene: TRBJ1-2
v_gene: TRBV5-1
CDR3aa: CASSHNPGQGDYGYTF
CDR3nt: TGCGCCAGCAGCCACAACCCTGGACAGGGGGACTATGGCTACACCTTC

abundance: few
d_gene: -
j_gene: TRBJ2-7
v_gene: TRBV5-1
CDR3aa: CASSRGGGHEQYF
CDR3nt: TGCGCCAGCAGCCGAGGGGGGGGACACGAGCAGTACTTC

abundance: -
d_gene: TRBD2
j_gene: TRBJ2-5
v_gene: TRBV4-3
CDR3aa: CASSQGLAGGQETQYF
CDR3nt: TGCGCCAGCAGCCAAGGACTAGCGGGAGGGCAAGAGACCCAGTACTTC

abundance: few
d_gene: TRBD1
j_gene: TRBJ2-2
v_gene: TRBV7-7
CDR3aa: CASTLGTGGTGELFF
CDR3nt: TGTGCTAGCACCTTAGGCACAGGGGGCACCGGGGAGCTGTTTTTT

abundance: -
d_gene: TRBD2
j_gene: TRBJ2-7
v_gene: TRBV5-5
CDR3aa: CASSLGLAGGYEQYF
CDR3nt: TGTGCCAGCAGCCTAGGACTAGCGGGGGGTTACGAGCAGTACTTC

abundance: -
d_gene: -
j_gene: TRBJ2-2
v_gene: TRBV7-3
CDR3aa: CASPKGALNTGELFF
CDR3nt: TGTGCCAGCCCTAAAGGGGCATTAAACACCGGGGAGCTGTTTTTT

abundance: -
d_gene: -
j_gene: TRBJ2-1
v_gene: TRBV5-1
CDR3aa: CASSSSGIFNEQFF
CDR3nt: TGCGCCAGCAGCTCATCCGGTATCTTCAATGAGCAGTTCTTC

abundance: few
d_gene: -
j_gene: TRBJ1-2
v_gene: TRBV7-2
CDR3aa: CASSLSAGNYGYTF
CDR3nt: TGTGCCAGCAGCTTATCGGCAGGGAACTATGGCTACACCTTC